Below are 2 T cell receptor beta chains sequenced from a single sample in a study of blood T cell repertoires in COVID-19 (TCRdb year 2020). Libraries were constructed by the immunoSEQ multiplex PCR assay. Held by TCRdb, this immuneACCESS table contains in-frame sequences only and omits some clones. Under half of the omission traces to an unresolved V gene where checked; the cause of the rest is unknown. This sample lists 160,000 or so clones; approximately 87% were detected once. About 9.4% of the sample is held by the ten biggest clonotypes. Source material: peripheral blood. The receptors originated from a woman aged 70-85 years with COVID-19, enrolled during active disease.

This chain uses TRBV5-3 with TRBJ1-2; 9 bases align to TRBD1. TRBV5-3 is an ORF, with its function uncertain. V trimming: 4 bases; J trimming: 5 bases; junction bases outside the gene matches: 9. CDR3 length: 15 residues. CDR3 sequence reads: CARSHPRDREYGYTF. The CDR3 bases are TGTGCCAGAAGCCATCCAAGGGACAGGGAGTATGGCTACACCTTC.

This clone was detected once. This chain joins TRBV16 and TRBJ1-1; perhaps TRBD1 as D (5 bases). Germline CDR1 is KGHSY and CDR2 is FQNENV. CDR3 length: 15 amino acids. V was pared by 1 base and J by 1 base, with 10 bases between. CDR3 region: CASSQYGGENTEAFF. In nucleotides, the CDR3 is TGTGCCAGCAGCCAATACGGAGGGGAGAACACTGAAGCTTTCTTT.